These 6 T cell receptor beta chains share one sample of origin, sequenced in a study of cytomegalovirus exposure and HLA in healthy donors. The PCR had 60 Vbeta and 13 Jbeta primers. TCRdb's table, derived via immunoSEQ multiplex PCR, lists solely in-frame clones and lacks some. Here the sample spans 130,000 to 150,000 clones, about 86% being singletons. Sequences were obtained from PBMCs. The origin of the receptors is a man in his forties in good health and CMV-seropositive.

This clone was seen ten or more times. The chain combines TRBV4-2 with TRBJ2-1, with 13 bases fitting TRBD2. The CDR3 extends over 16 amino acids. J lost 7 bases, V lost 1 base, and 4 bases had no gene match. Germline CDR1 and CDR2: LGHNA and YNFKEQ. The CDR3 sequence: CASSQGGLAGLNEQFF. For the CDR3, the DNA is TGTGCCAGCAGCCAAGGGGGACTAGCGGGATTAAATGAGCAGTTCTTC.

The chain carries TRBV9 and TRBJ2-2; a weak D match, TRBD2 (5 bases). Germline V gene lookup returns CDR1 SGDLS and CDR2 YYNGEE. The CDR3 length is 17 residues. Trimming took off 0 bases at V and 0 bases at J, with 12 bases between the two ends. The CDR3 reads CASSVEVGGPNTGELFF. The CDR3 region has the DNA TGTGCCAGCAGCGTAGAGGTAGGAGGTCCGAACACCGGGGAGCTGTTTTTT.

This chain links TRBV12-5 with TRBJ1-1; 8 positions match TRBD1. CDR1 and CDR2 from the germline V gene are LGHNT and FRNRAP. V dropped 5 bases and J dropped 5; count of bases not matched to a gene: 10. The CDR3 totals 15 residues. The CDR3 sequence is CASGDRGVGRTEAFF. CDR3 coding DNA: TGTGCTAGTGGTGACAGGGGAGTAGGTAGGACTGAAGCTTTCTTT.

This chain uses TRBV2 with TRBJ2-5, with TRBD1 identical over 7 bases. The J call is in doubt because the DNA end fits TRBJ2-7 better. Germline CDR1 and CDR2: SNHLY and FYNNEI. There are 14 residues in the CDR3. The CDR3 nucleotides are TGTGCCAGCAGCTCCGGGACAGCGTGGTACGAGCAGTACTTC. Protein: CASSSGTAWYEQYF.

V and J are TRBV4-1 and TRBJ2-7, with D hard to call. This CDR3 has 13 amino acids. Germline V CDR1 and CDR2: MGHRA, YSYEKL. V lost 1 base and J 5 bases, leaving 9 bases between the germline ends. For the CDR3, the DNA is TGCGCCAGCAGCCAAGGGAGAAGCAACGAGCAGTACTTC. It yields the protein CASSQGRSNEQYF.

This chain links TRBV30 with TRBJ2-5; perhaps TRBD1 as D (6 bases). Germline V gene lookup returns CDR1 GTSNPN and CDR2 SVGIG (reference sequence). V was pared by 3 bases and J by 4 bases, with 12 bases between. CDR3 length: 13 residues. DNA of the CDR3: TGTGCCTGGAGGGGGGCAGGGAGAGAGACCCAGTACTTC. Protein: CAWRGAGRETQYF.